The T cell receptor beta chain under discussion was sequenced for a study of CD8 T cells in Susac syndrome. After extraction with the RNeasy kit, about 0.5 to 1 ug of the RNA was reverse transcribed using random hexamers. TCRdb reprocessed the immunoSEQ multiplex PCR reads via MiXCR and lists one record per CDR3 protein. The sample has 75,000 to 80,000 distinct CDR3 sequences; less than 95% are singletons. Negative isolation yielded CD4+ and CD8+ T cells, and FACS enriched TEMRA cells. The TCR comes from a human donor with Susac syndrome. Sequences were obtained from CD8+ T cells from PBMCs.

Written as DNA, the CDR3 is TGCGCCAGCAGCCCGTATCCTAAAACTGGGGCCAACGTCCTGACTTTC. Amino acid sequence: CASSPYPKTGANVLTF. The gene calls are TRBV4-1 and TRBJ2-6; D gene unclear. The CDR3 is 16 residues long. V lost 4 bases to trimming and J lost 2 bases, with 12 bases between them. The germline V gene has CDR1 MGHRA and CDR2 YSYEKL.